This TCR beta chain was identified during a study of early stage breast cancer tumors. Sequencing used immunoSEQ multiplex PCR; TCRdb keeps in-frame clones, though not all of them. The sample lists fewer than 30,000 clones, more than 80% occurring once. The V gene's germline CDR1 is SGHNT and CDR2 YENEEA. Trimming removed 5 bases from V and 2 bases from J; junction bases left unmatched: 6. The CDR3 runs 15 residues. Sequenced sample: blood. The receptor comes from a person between 60 and 70 years old with breast cancer. The rearrangement links TRBV11-3 to TRBJ2-7; 10 bases are shared with TRBD1. The CDR3: CASSMGQGKTYEQYF. CDR3 in DNA: TGTGCCAGCAGCATGGGACAGGGGAAAACCTACGAGCAGTACTTC.